A selection of T cell receptor beta chains follows, all from one sample in a study of OX40 agonist ivuxolimab in advanced cancers. Profiling relied on immunoSEQ multiplex PCR, and the TCRdb table lists in-frame clones only, not all of them. The sample has about 64,000 clones, approximately 82% seen once. Sample: CD4+ or CD8+ T cells sorted from blood, taken in a trial of the OX40 agonist ivuxolimab. The receptor source for this set is an adult with an advanced solid tumor such as melanoma, head and neck, liver or kidney cancer. The CDR3 runs from the conserved cysteine through the conserved F or W. D genes are given only for firm matches. Size is stated for part of the rows, as once, few or many counts, or as a class when the clone is expanded.

cdr3_nt	cdr3_aa	d_call	clone_size	v_call	j_call
TGTGCCAGCAGTCTACAGGACTCCTACGAGCAGTACTTC	CASSLQDSYEQYF	.	.	TRBV6-5	TRBJ2-7
TGTGCCAGCAGCGTAAGCGGGAGCGGAGAGACCCAGTACTTC	CASSVSGSGETQYF	TRBD2	.	TRBV9	TRBJ2-5
TGCGCCAGCAGCTTGAGGGGGGAAGATACGCAGTATTTT	CASSLRGEDTQYF	.	.	TRBV5-1	TRBJ2-3
TGTGCCAGCAGGTCTCTTATGGGGGCTGAAGCTTTCTTT	CASRSLMGAEAFF	.	.	TRBV5-6	TRBJ1-1
TGTGCCAGCAGTTACCTTCAATTCCATGAGCAGTTCTTC	CASSYLQFHEQFF	.	.	TRBV6-6	TRBJ2-1
TGTGCCAGTAGTATACCACGGGTAACCTACAATGAGCAGTTCTTC	CASSIPRVTYNEQFF	.	.	TRBV19	TRBJ2-1
TGTGCCAGTAGTATCGGGACAGGGTTCGAGCAGTACTTC	CASSIGTGFEQYF	TRBD1	.	TRBV19	TRBJ2-7
TGCGCCAGCAGTGAGTCGGGAGCGGTAGCGGGAGAAATCGGCGAGCAGTACTTC	CASSESGAVAGEIGEQYF	TRBD2	.	TRBV10-1	TRBJ2-7
TGCGCCAGCAGCCCGGCGCCACTCTCTGGAAACACCATATATTTT	CASSPAPLSGNTIYF	.	.	TRBV5-1	TRBJ1-3
TGTGCCAGTAGTCCGGGACAGAGCTCCTACAATGAGCAGTTCTTC	CASSPGQSSYNEQFF	TRBD1	.	TRBV19	TRBJ2-1
TGTGCCAGCAGCTTCTCCGGGACAATGTACCAAGAGACCCAGTACTTC	CASSFSGTMYQETQYF	.	.	TRBV11-2	TRBJ2-5
TGTGCCAGCAGCTTACAGGACAGGGGGGCTAATTCACCCCTCCACTTT	CASSLQDRGANSPLHF	TRBD1	once	TRBV7-3	TRBJ1-6
TGTGCCAGCAGCGCGGACTACCCCCGAGAGCAGTACTTC	CASSADYPREQYF	.	.	TRBV7-2	TRBJ2-7
TGTGCCAGCAGCCAAGATGGGGAACTCACGAACACCATATATTTT	CASSQDGELTNTIYF	.	.	TRBV5-4	TRBJ1-3
TGTGCCAGCTCACAACGGGGAGGAGAAAGCGGAAACACCATATATTTT	CASSQRGGESGNTIYF	.	.	TRBV5-4	TRBJ1-3
TGCAGTGCTAGAGGTCCGAATACCCAGTACTTC	CSARGPNTQYF	.	.	TRBV20-1	TRBJ2-5
TGTGCCAGCAGTGAAACCCGGTGGCTAGCGGGAGGGTCCTACGAGCAGTACTTC	CASSETRWLAGGSYEQYF	TRBD2	.	TRBV6-1	TRBJ2-7
TGTGCCAGCAGCCAAGATTCGGCAGACCTAGACCCCCTTTACAATGAGCAGTTCTTC	CASSQDSADLDPLYNEQFF	.	once	TRBV14	TRBJ2-1
TGTGCCAGTAACCCAGGGGATTATAGCAATCAGCCCCAGCATTTT	CASNPGDYSNQPQHF	.	once	TRBV19	TRBJ1-5
TGTGCCAGCAGCCCGCAAGGGAGGGGAACTGAAGCTTTCTTT	CASSPQGRGTEAFF	.	.	TRBV7-8	TRBJ1-1
TGTGCCAGCAGCTCAATTCCAGGGTACGAGCAGTACTTC	CASSSIPGYEQYF	.	.	TRBV11-2	TRBJ2-7
TGTGCCAGCAGCACCCGGAGGGGGGCGGTTTCTGGGGCCAACGTCCTGACTTTC	CASSTRRGAVSGANVLTF	.	.	TRBV9	TRBJ2-6
TGCGCCAGCACAGCGGGAGGGCGGATTGATACGCAGTATTTT	CASTAGGRIDTQYF	TRBD2	.	TRBV5-1	TRBJ2-3
TGTGCCAGCAGCCGACTAGCGACGACGAACACCGGGGAGCTGTTTTTT	CASSRLATTNTGELFF	TRBD2	.	TRBV7-3	TRBJ2-2
TGTGCCAGCAGCCAAGCAGGGGTTCATGGCTACACCTTC	CASSQAGVHGYTF	.	.	TRBV14	TRBJ1-2
TGTGCCAGCAGTGAAACCGGGCCGGGACTAGCGGGGGGGAGTGGTGGGGAGCTGTTTTTT	CASSETGPGLAGGSGGELFF	TRBD2	.	TRBV6-1	TRBJ2-2
TGTGCCAGCAGCCCTTTAATGTCGGTGGGAGGCTACACCTTC	CASSPLMSVGGYTF	.	few	TRBV9	TRBJ1-2
TGTGCCAGCAGCGCCCAGGGCCTTGGCGAGCAGTACTTC	CASSAQGLGEQYF	.	.	TRBV7-2	TRBJ2-7
TGTGCCTGGGGGAAAGACAGGGCCTACGAGCAGTACTTC	CAWGKDRAYEQYF	TRBD1	.	TRBV30	TRBJ2-7
TGTGCCAGCAGAAGGGGGACAGGGGGGGAGACCCAGTACTTC	CASRRGTGGETQYF	TRBD1	.	TRBV6-5	TRBJ2-5
TGTGCCAGCACCCCCACCTCAGGGGGGTATGGCTACACCTTC	CASTPTSGGYGYTF	TRBD1	.	TRBV7-9	TRBJ1-2
TGCGCCAGCAGCCGCGGGACTAGGTCCACCCTGAACACCGGGGAGCTGTTTTTT	CASSRGTRSTLNTGELFF	TRBD2	.	TRBV4-1	TRBJ2-2